This entry concerns a single T cell receptor (beta chain). The source of the sample is a study of Tregs in tolerant kidney transplant recipients. The table came from immunoSEQ multiplex PCR; TCRdb's copy has only in-frame clones and leaves some out. The sample lists some 70,000 clones, 80% to 95% occurring once. The length of the CDR3 is 13 residues. Per germline, CDR1 MNHEY and CDR2 SVGAGI. V lost 3 bases, J lost 3 bases, and 8 bases lay in between. The chain carries TRBV6-5 and TRBJ1-2, with a weak D call TRBD1 (6 bases). The sample here was CD8+ T cells from blood, taken before the transplant. This receptor was taken from a human donor who received a combined kidney and bone marrow transplant. CDR3 DNA: TGTGCCAGCAGTTATTCAGGGGACTATGGCTACACCTTC. Protein product: CASSYSGDYGYTF.